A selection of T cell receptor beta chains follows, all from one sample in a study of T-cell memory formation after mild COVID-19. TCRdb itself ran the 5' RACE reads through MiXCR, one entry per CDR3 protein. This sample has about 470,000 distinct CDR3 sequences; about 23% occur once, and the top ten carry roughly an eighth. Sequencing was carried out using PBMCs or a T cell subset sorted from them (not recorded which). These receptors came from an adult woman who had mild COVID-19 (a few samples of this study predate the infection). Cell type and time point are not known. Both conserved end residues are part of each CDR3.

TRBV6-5	CASSYSRASFYEQYF
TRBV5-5	CASSLDLSNQPQHF
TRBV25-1	CASSSRQGRDNEQFF
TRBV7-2	CASSQNADRLAIRQHSYEQYF
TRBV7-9	CASSSTGNDRQTQYF
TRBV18	CASSLLDGDTGELFF
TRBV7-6	CASSLELAGGYEQYF
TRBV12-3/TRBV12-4	CASSLGLDSTVTTEAFF
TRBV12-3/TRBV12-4	CASSGTGDYTF
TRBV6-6	CASRESPGRGTGELFF
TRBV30	CAWSVDSRETQYF
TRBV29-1	CSVEVAAGSYNEQFF
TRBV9	CASSVSSTDEQFF
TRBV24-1	CATSDPGTKETQYF
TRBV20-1	CSADGTPQETQYF
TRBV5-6	CASSWIRGDNEQFF
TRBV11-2	CASSLAPGPDTQYF
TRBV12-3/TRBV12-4	CASTRVRDSPYNSPLHF
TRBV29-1	CSVEMQGRNYGYTF
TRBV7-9	CASSAGWDQTISGANVLTF
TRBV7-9	CASSLGYRVDEKLFF
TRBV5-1	CASSYTGTGVNEQFF
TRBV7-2	CASTTPPGWGAGGRTDTQYF
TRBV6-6	CASSYSRDGINTF
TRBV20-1	CSARDFRTGFEQYF
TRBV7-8	CASSLRETNTEAFF
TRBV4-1	CASSQGTGTGDDTGELFF